Described below is a single T cell receptor beta chain sequence and its context. In the study's own analysis: For nucleated cells, counts were estimated from reference gene primer amplification. The assay was immunoSEQ multiplex PCR, and TCRdb's table has in-frame clones only and misses some. That table supplies the V and J calls and clone size; D and trimming were determined from the DNA. The sample gives over 150,000 clones, approximately 80% of which show up once; roughly 12% is in the top ten. These data are taken from a study of blood T cell repertoires in COVID-19. Study summary: Whether acute or convalescent, the COVID-19 samples came from the United States, Italy and Spain. T cells, B-cell-depleted T cells, or PBMCs supplied cDNA or gDNA.

V was pared by 1 base and J by 0 bases, with 12 bases between. Per germline, CDR1 MNHEY and CDR2 SMNVEV (reference sequence). The CDR3 runs 16 residues. Sample: peripheral blood. The sequence was collected from a woman aged 45-59 years with acute or convalescent COVID-19. V and J are TRBV27 and TRBJ1-2, with no clear D. In DNA form, the CDR3 reads TGTGCCAGCAGTTTATTTAGTGCGGGGTCTAACTATGGCTACACCTTC. Its translation: CASSLFSAGSNYGYTF.